This T cell receptor beta chain was recovered during a study of radiation and T cells in renal cell carcinoma. Specified time point: baseline pretreatment blood. Treatment meaning: 15 Gy SBRT to primary tumor, nephrectomy 4 weeks later. Germline V gene sequence: CDR1 ENHRY, CDR2 SYGVKD. This CDR3 spans 14 amino acids. With 10 bases clipped from V and 0 bases from J, the junction kept 6 bases outside the gene matches. Sequencing used immunoSEQ multiplex PCR; TCRdb keeps in-frame clones, though not all of them. In the table there are approximately 150,000 clones, about 87% of which are singletons. Sequenced material: blood, taken from a patient whose treatment included radiotherapy and nephrectomy. The receptor was derived from a woman between 70 and 85 years old with renal cell carcinoma. The J gene is TRBJ1-3, the V gene TRBV10-3; 7 positions agree with TRBD1. The CDR3, as DNA: TGTGCCAGTGGGGACAGCAACTCTGGAAACACCATATATTTT. It specifies CASGDSNSGNTIYF.